The present entry profiles one T cell receptor (beta chain) with its context. Its antigen is not known. This sample is part of a study of T cells expressing NK-cell markers. Study overall: Researchers got TCR beta repertoires out of sorted CD3+CD56+NKG2C+, CD3+CD56+NKG2C- and CD3+CD56-NKG2C+ T cells.

Findings and limits, study-wide: Top CD8+ clonotypes included the dominant CD3+CD56+NKG2C+ clonotypes in six donors.

Scientists made TCR beta cDNA using 5'RACE template switching with UMIs. TCRdb reanalyzed the 5' RACE reads, giving one entry per CDR3 protein sequence and no DNA. The sample features 400,000 to 550,000 distinct CDR3 sequences, with roughly 7.2% in its top ten. The receptor was derived from a woman between 18 and 70 years old in good health. Material for sequencing was blood T cells: a sorted CD56 or NKG2C T cell subset, CD4+ or CD8+ T cells, or bulk PBMC T cells (not recorded which).

The chain's CDR3 is CASSYPRRRANTGELFF. The chain is built from TRBV6-2 or TRBV6-3 and TRBJ2-2. CDR3 length: 17 amino acids. Germline loops: CDR1 MNHEY, CDR2 SVGEGT.